This T cell receptor (beta chain) was recovered during a study of preoperative IRX-2 immunotherapy in early breast cancer. The repertoire was sequenced with immunoSEQ multiplex PCR; TCRdb's copy has only in-frame clones and lacks some. The profile covers some 30,000 clones, with less than 90% appearing a single time and 2% to 3% taken by the ten largest. The treatment is: preoperative locoregional IRX-2 cytokine immunotherapy. Patients received preoperative, locoregional IRX-2 cytokine immunotherapy in a phase Ib study. CDR3 size: 18 residues. With 6 bases clipped from V and 2 bases from J, the junction kept 7 bases outside the gene matches. Germline CDR1 LNHDA, CDR2 SQIVND (reference sequence).

The chain employs TRBV19 and TRBJ2-6; 13 positions match TRBD2. Sequenced here: lymph node tissue, sampled from a patient treated with IRX-2 immunotherapy. This receptor was identified in a human donor with breast cancer. CDR3 sequence: CASRNLLAGGPGANVLTF. As DNA, the CDR3 is TGTGCCAGTAGGAACCTACTAGCGGGAGGGCCTGGGGCCAACGTCCTGACTTTC.